The sequence of this TCR beta chain was determined in a study of CD8+ T cells in alopecia areata. This clone occurred a few times. Sequencing relied on a cDNA template that was reverse transcribed from extracted RNA. Assay used: immunoSEQ multiplex PCR; TCRdb lists only in-frame clones, some missing. The sample includes roughly 150,000 clones, 45% to 55% of them seen just once. Researchers gathered lesional scalp punch biopsies and peripheral blood from patients with alopecia areata. The CDR3 has 15 amino acids. The germline V and J ends were trimmed by 8 bases and 2 bases, with 18 bases remaining between them. Germline V gives CDR1 SEHNR, CDR2 FQNEAQ (reference sequence).

Source: CD8+ T cells sorted from blood, taken at week 0. This clonotype was sampled from a human donor with alopecia areata. J is TRBJ1-2 and V is TRBV7-9; D is perhaps TRBD1 (6 bases). For the CDR3, the DNA is TGTGCCAGCGATGGTACAGGGCATTCCAACTATGGCTACACCTTC. Encoded protein: CASDGTGHSNYGYTF.